This T cell receptor beta chain was identified during a study of PD-L1 blockade in urothelial cancer. The wider study: Patients commenced atezolizumab in the mid-2010s, and it was given at 1,200 mg intravenously every 3 weeks. Patients had undergone 0 to 3 prior chemotherapy regimens.

Sequencing was performed with immunoSEQ multiplex PCR; in TCRdb, only in-frame clones are kept and a portion is missing. The data contain roughly 50,000 clones, around 74% of them seen just once; the ten biggest clones take up 4%. Noted time point: pretreatment peripheral blood. The germline V gene has CDR1 SGHTA and CDR2 FQGTGA. With 5 bases clipped from V and 6 bases from J, the junction kept 7 bases outside the gene matches. CDR3 length: 15 residues. V and J are TRBV7-3 and TRBJ2-1, with 10 bases lining up with TRBD2. The receptor's source is a man between 65 and 85 years old with urothelial cancer. Specimen: PBMCs, collected around atezolizumab (anti-PD-L1) treatment. CDR3 amino acids: CASSLGTSAINEQFF. The CDR3 DNA reads as TGTGCCAGCAGCCTCGGGACTAGCGCGATCAATGAGCAGTTCTTC.